The subject of this entry is one T cell receptor beta chain. The data were obtained in a study of blood T cells in healthy people across ages. With a J-beta primer mix and a sample-barcoded 5' primer, a second PCR ran roughly 7 to 11 cycles. One entry per CDR3 protein results from TCRdb running MiXCR on the 5' RACE reads. Of about 800,000 distinct CDR3 sequences detected, around 25% appear once; the ten largest clones hold approximately 4%. Germline lookup yields CDR1 DFQATT and CDR2 SNEGSKA (reference sequence). The V gene lost 2 bases and the J gene lost 0 bases, with 13 bases spanning the gap. This CDR3 spans 15 amino acids. This sample was also put to use in a study of T cells of mothers and their children. That source notes: The M1S primer of the second PCR added sample barcodes and 2-4 random nucleotides.

This TCR was sampled from a boy under 18 in good health. The specimen was blood. The chain combines TRBV20-1 with TRBJ1-1, with TRBD1 as a possible D gene (6 bases). The CDR3 bases are TGCAGTGCTAGATTGCAGGGGAAGATGAACACTGAAGCTTTCTTT. As protein: CSARLQGKMNTEAFF.